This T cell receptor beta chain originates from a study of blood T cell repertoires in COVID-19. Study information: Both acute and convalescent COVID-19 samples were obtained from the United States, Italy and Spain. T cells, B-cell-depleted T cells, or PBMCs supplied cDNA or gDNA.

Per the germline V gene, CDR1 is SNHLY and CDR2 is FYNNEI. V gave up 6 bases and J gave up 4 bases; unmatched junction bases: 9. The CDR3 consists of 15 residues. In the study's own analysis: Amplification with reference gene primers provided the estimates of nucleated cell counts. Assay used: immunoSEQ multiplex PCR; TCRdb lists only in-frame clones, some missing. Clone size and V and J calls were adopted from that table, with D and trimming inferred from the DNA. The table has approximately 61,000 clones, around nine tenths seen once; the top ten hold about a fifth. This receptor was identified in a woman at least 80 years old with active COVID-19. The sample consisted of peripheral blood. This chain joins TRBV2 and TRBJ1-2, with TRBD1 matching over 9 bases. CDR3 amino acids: CASSLPGQGGYGYTF. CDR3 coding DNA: TGTGCCAGCAGCCTACCGGGACAGGGAGGCTATGGCTACACCTTC.